The 27 T cell receptor beta chains below were found in one sample sequenced in a study of CD8 T cells in Susac syndrome. Random hexamers were used to reverse transcribe the RNA input (about 0.5 to 1 ug). TCRdb processed the immunoSEQ multiplex PCR reads anew with MiXCR; each CDR3 protein has one entry. The sample has about 300,000 distinct CDR3 sequences; approximately 91% are singletons. Sequencing was performed on CD8+ T cells from PBMCs. The receptors here all came from a human donor with multiple sclerosis.

This chain joins TRBV5-4 and TRBJ2-1; 7 positions agree with TRBD1. The ends lost 4 bases at V and 9 bases at J; junction bases unmatched: 7. CDR3 length: 13 amino acids. Per the germline V gene, CDR1 is SGHNT and CDR2 is YYREEE (reference sequence). CDR3 sequence: CASSLSGTAEQFF. The CDR3 DNA reads as TGTGCCAGCAGCCTGTCCGGGACAGCTGAGCAGTTCTTC.

The J gene is TRBJ1-3, the V gene TRBV5-1; TRBD1 agrees at 10 bases. The CDR3 extends over 17 amino acids. V lost 4 bases, J lost 1 base, and 8 bases stayed unmatched. CDR1 and CDR2 (germline): SGHRS, YFSETQ. Here the CDR3 reads CASSLYDRGPSGNTIYF. The CDR3 region has the DNA TGCGCCAGCAGCCTATACGACAGGGGGCCGTCTGGAAACACCATATATTTT. Filled out from reference TRBV5-1 and TRBJ1-3, the complete variable domain reads KAGVTQTPRYLIKTRGQQVTLSCSPISGHRSVSWYQQTPGQGLQFLFEYFSETQRNKGNFPGRFSGRQFSNSRSEMNVSTLELGDSALYLCASSLYDRGPSGNTIYFGEGSWLTVV.

The chain employs TRBV4-3 and TRBJ2-1; 10 bases are shared with TRBD2. After removal of 0 bases from V and 9 bases from J, the junction contained 5 bases not matched to a gene. The germline V gene encodes CDR1 LGHNA and CDR2 YSLEER. This CDR3 comprises 15 residues. The CDR3 reads CASSQESGGAFEQFF. Written as DNA, the CDR3 is TGCGCCAGCAGCCAAGAGAGCGGGGGGGCGTTTGAGCAGTTCTTC.

This sequence joins TRBV27 and TRBJ1-1; tentative D call: TRBD1 (5 bases). The germline CDR1 and CDR2 sequences are MNHEY and SMNVEV (reference sequence). The CDR3 has 11 residues. Trimming shortened V by 6 bases and J by 10 bases, and 12 bases separated the two germline ends. The chain's CDR3 is CASRGGTRAFF. The CDR3 coding sequence is TGTGCCAGCAGGGGCGGGACTAGAGCTTTCTTT.

This rearrangement joins TRBV6-2 or TRBV6-3 to TRBJ2-1, with TRBD2 identical over 7 bases. The germline V gene has CDR1 MNHEY and CDR2 SVGEGT. The CDR3 is made up of 16 amino acids. V was pared by 0 bases and J by 2 bases, with 4 bases of the junction left unmatched. CDR3 protein: CASSYSSLAAYNEQFF. CDR3 in DNA: TGTGCCAGCAGTTACTCAAGTCTAGCGGCCTACAATGAGCAGTTCTTC.

This sequence joins TRBV29-1 and TRBJ2-7; the match to TRBD1 covers 9 bases. CDR3 length: 14 residues. Germline V gene sequence: CDR1 SQVTM, CDR2 ANQGSEA. Unmatched junction bases numbered 6, after V lost 2 bases and J lost 4 bases. This chain's CDR3 is CSVERGQGRYEQYF. In DNA form, the CDR3 reads TGCAGCGTTGAAAGGGGACAGGGACGGTACGAGCAGTACTTC.

The V gene is TRBV28, the J gene TRBJ2-1; D is undetermined. Trimming left V 6 bases short and J 5 bases short, with 8 bases between. Per the germline V gene, CDR1 is MDHEN and CDR2 is SYDVKM. The CDR3 is 12 amino acids. The CDR3 coding sequence is TGTGCCAGCAGCTACGAAAACAATGAGCAGTTCTTC. It specifies CASSYENNEQFF.

This rearrangement joins TRBV7-6 to TRBJ2-1, with TRBD1 as a possible D gene (5 bases). Trimming took off 4 bases at V and 7 bases at J, with 8 bases between the two ends. The germline V gene has CDR1 SGHVS and CDR2 FNYEAQ. The length of the CDR3 is 12 residues. CDR3 in amino acids: CASSSTVNEQFF. The CDR3 DNA reads TGTGCCAGCAGCTCGACAGTTAATGAGCAGTTCTTC.

This clonotype was recorded once. The V gene is TRBV5-1, the J gene TRBJ2-7, with unresolved D. Germline CDR1 and CDR2: SGHRS and YFSETQ. The V gene lost 1 base and the J gene lost 6 bases, with 11 bases spanning the gap. This CDR3 has 13 residues. The CDR3 loop reads CASSLSHAPEQYF. In DNA form, the CDR3 reads TGCGCCAGCAGCTTGTCGCACGCCCCCGAGCAGTACTTC.

This clonotype was picked up one time. The CDR3 DNA reads TGTGCCAGCAGTTACTGGCAGATCGAGACAGATACGCAGTATTTT. Translating it yields CASSYWQIETDTQYF. The chain combines TRBV6-2 or TRBV6-3 with TRBJ2-3, with no clear D. Germline values: CDR1 MNHEY, CDR2 SVGEGT. The CDR3 has 15 residues. Deletions cut 1 base from V and 3 bases from J, with 11 bases between.

The chain couples TRBV20-1 to TRBJ2-7; 8 nucleotides agree with TRBD2. The CDR3 has 12 amino acids. Germline V CDR1 and CDR2: DFQATT, SNEGSKA (reference sequence). V was clipped by 8 bases and J by 8 bases; unmatched bases: 11. This chain's CDR3 is CSTGSGRFQQYF. CDR3 DNA sequence: TGCAGTACCGGAAGCGGGAGATTCCAGCAGTACTTC.

J is TRBJ2-7 and V is TRBV5-4; 9 bases match TRBD1. V lost 3 bases to trimming and J lost 3 bases; unmatched junction nucleotides: 4. The CDR3 spans 14 residues. Germline CDR1 is SGHNT and CDR2 is YYREEE (reference sequence). The CDR3 DNA reads TGTGCCAGCAGCTACCAGGACAGGGGCTACGAGCAGTACTTC. It is translated as CASSYQDRGYEQYF.

The genes are TRBV27 and TRBJ2-7, with 11 positions matching TRBD1. The germline V gene has CDR1 MNHEY and CDR2 SMNVEV (reference sequence). The CDR3 consists of 14 residues. V dropped 5 bases and J dropped 7; count of bases not matched to a gene: 7. The CDR3 sequence is CASSIGQGASEQYF. The CDR3 DNA follows: TGTGCCAGCAGTATTGGACAGGGGGCTTCGGAGCAGTACTTC.

The chain employs TRBV2 and TRBJ1-1; D remains unclear. CDR1 is SNHLY and CDR2 is FYNNEI in the germline V gene. Trimming left V 2 bases short and J 2 bases short, with 12 bases between. The CDR3 runs to 15 residues. This CDR3 is CASSEPAGLNTEAFF. The CDR3, as DNA: TGTGCCAGCAGTGAACCAGCAGGACTTAACACTGAAGCTTTCTTT.

The chain has TRBV27 and TRBJ2-5; tentative D call: TRBD1 (7 bases). Germline CDR1 is MNHEY and CDR2 is SMNVEV (reference sequence). CDR3 length equals 14 residues. Trimming removed 5 bases from V and 5 bases from J, with 15 bases in between. The CDR3 DNA reads as TGTGCCAGCAGTCCGACCGCAGGGGGGGAGACCCAGTACTTC. Protein sequence: CASSPTAGGETQYF.

The V call is TRBV30, the J call TRBJ2-3, with D tentatively TRBD1 (6 bases). Trimming took off 3 bases at V and 6 bases at J, with 10 bases between the two ends. Germline CDR1 and CDR2: GTSNPN and SVGIG (reference sequence). This CDR3 region has 12 residues. The CDR3: CAWSNRVDTQYF. CDR3 DNA: TGTGCCTGGAGCAACAGGGTGGATACGCAGTATTTT. Combining the CDR3 with reference TRBV30 and TRBJ2-3 gives the whole variable domain SQTIHQWPATLVQPVGSPLSLECTVEGTSNPNLYWYRQAAGRGLQLLFYSVGIGQISSEVPQNLSASRPQDRQFILSSKKLLLSDSGFYLCAWSNRVDTQYFGPGTRLTVL.

This rearrangement joins TRBV20-1 to TRBJ2-1; D remains unclear. The CDR3 loop spans 13 amino acids. Germline V gives CDR1 DFQATT, CDR2 SNEGSKA (reference sequence). V was cut by 3 bases and J by 6 bases, with 12 bases left in between. The CDR3 sequence: CSARSGPLNEQFF. In DNA, the CDR3 is TGCAGTGCTAGGTCCGGGCCCCTCAATGAGCAGTTCTTC.

The genes are TRBV7-2 and TRBJ2-3; 7 bases fit TRBD2. V trimming: 5 bases; J trimming: 2 bases; junction bases outside the gene matches: 7. This CDR3 region has 15 residues. Germline CDR1 reads SGHTA; CDR2 reads FQGNSA. The CDR3 DNA sequence: TGTGCCAGCAGCGATCTAGCGGCACCCACAGATACGCAGTATTTT. Translated, it gives CASSDLAAPTDTQYF. Full variable domain (remainder filled in from reference TRBV7-2 and TRBJ2-3): GAGVSQSPSNKVTEKGKDVELRCDPISGHTALYWYRQSLGQGLEFLIYFQGNSAPDKSGLPSDRFSAERTGGSVSTLTIQRTQQEDSAVYLCASSDLAAPTDTQYFGPGTRLTVL.

The chain uses TRBV19 and TRBJ2-5, with 11 nucleotides matching TRBD1. This CDR3 spans 14 amino acids. CDR1 is LNHDA and CDR2 is SQIVND in the germline V gene (reference sequence). V shed 11 bases and J 5 bases; nucleotides not matched to a gene: 10. In DNA, the CDR3 is TGTGCCGCCGGACAGGGGGCGTTCGAGGAGACCCAGTACTTC. It translates to CAAGQGAFEETQYF.

The chain links TRBV19 to TRBJ2-3; no clear D gene. Per germline, CDR1 LNHDA and CDR2 SQIVND (reference sequence). V lost 5 bases to trimming and J lost 4 bases, with 13 bases between them. CDR3 size: 14 residues. CDR3 loop: CASSPGPGPDTQYF. CDR3 sequence (DNA): TGTGCCAGTAGTCCGGGCCCCGGGCCAGATACGCAGTATTTT.

This sequence joins TRBV7-9 and TRBJ2-7; 8 nucleotides agree with TRBD1. Per the germline V gene, CDR1 is SEHNR and CDR2 is FQNEAQ (reference sequence). The CDR3 has 17 residues. V lost 3 bases and J lost 2; bases outside the gene matches: 12. CDR3: CASSLLGTGLLTYEQYF. The CDR3 DNA is TGTGCCAGCAGCTTGCTAGGGACAGGATTATTGACCTACGAGCAGTACTTC. The entire variable domain, with the rest obtained from reference TRBV7-9 and TRBJ2-7, is as follows: DTGVSQNPRHKITKRGQNVTFRCDPISEHNRLYWYRQTLGQGPEFLTYFQNEAQLEKSRLLSDRFSAERPKGSFSTLEIQRTEQGDSAMYLCASSLLGTGLLTYEQYFGPGTRLTVT.

The chain has TRBV4-2 and TRBJ2-7, with D possibly being TRBD1 or TRBD2 (5 bases each). The CDR3 consists of 16 residues. V lost 4 bases and J 7 bases, leaving 23 bases between the germline ends. Germline assignment: CDR1 LGHNA and CDR2 YNFKEQ. CDR3 nucleotides: TGTGCCAGCAGCCGTCCATACGGGGACCTCACTAGGGAGCAGTACTTC. As protein: CASSRPYGDLTREQYF.

The chain has TRBV28 and TRBJ2-1; either TRBD1 or TRBD2 may fit D (7 bases each). Germline V CDR1 and CDR2: MDHEN, SYDVKM. The CDR3 spans 14 residues. V lost 5 bases, J lost 6 bases, and 14 bases lay in between. The CDR3, as DNA: TGTGCCAGCAGTGGGGGGGACAGCTTCAATGAGCAGTTCTTC. Translation: CASSGGDSFNEQFF.

The chain couples TRBV14 to TRBJ2-1, with D tentatively TRBD2 (6 bases). CDR1 is SGHDN, CDR2 FVKESK, per germline. This CDR3 region has 17 residues. V was pared by 1 base and J by 0 bases, with 13 bases between. The CDR3 protein is CASSQAVAESSYNEQFF. The CDR3, as DNA: TGTGCCAGCAGCCAAGCGGTAGCGGAGAGCTCCTACAATGAGCAGTTCTTC.

V is TRBV4-3 and J is TRBJ2-1, with D tentatively TRBD2 (5 bases). CDR3 length: 16 amino acids. CDR1 and CDR2 (germline): LGHNA, YSLEER. Deletions cut 1 base from V and 2 bases from J, with 12 bases between. This chain's CDR3 is CASSQVRVGAYNEQFF. CDR3 DNA: TGCGCCAGCAGCCAAGTCCGAGTGGGAGCCTACAATGAGCAGTTCTTC.

This chain uses TRBV11-2 with TRBJ2-5; 8 bases align to TRBD1. The CDR3 covers 16 residues. V shed 4 bases, J shed 5 bases, and the junction held 12 bases outside the gene matches. CDR1 is SGHAT, CDR2 FQNNGV, per germline. The CDR3 sequence: CASSSLGGQAGETQYF. The CDR3 coding sequence is TGTGCCAGCAGCTCCCTGGGGGGACAGGCTGGCGAGACCCAGTACTTC.

This chain uses TRBV18 with TRBJ2-3; possible D gene TRBD2, 5 bases. Per the germline V gene, CDR1 is KGHSH and CDR2 is LQKENI. V was shortened by 3 bases and J by 5 bases, with 6 bases between the two germline ends. CDR3 length: 12 residues. The CDR3 nucleotides are TGTGCCAGCTCACCCGCGGGAGATACGCAGTATTTT. Amino acid sequence: CASSPAGDTQYF.